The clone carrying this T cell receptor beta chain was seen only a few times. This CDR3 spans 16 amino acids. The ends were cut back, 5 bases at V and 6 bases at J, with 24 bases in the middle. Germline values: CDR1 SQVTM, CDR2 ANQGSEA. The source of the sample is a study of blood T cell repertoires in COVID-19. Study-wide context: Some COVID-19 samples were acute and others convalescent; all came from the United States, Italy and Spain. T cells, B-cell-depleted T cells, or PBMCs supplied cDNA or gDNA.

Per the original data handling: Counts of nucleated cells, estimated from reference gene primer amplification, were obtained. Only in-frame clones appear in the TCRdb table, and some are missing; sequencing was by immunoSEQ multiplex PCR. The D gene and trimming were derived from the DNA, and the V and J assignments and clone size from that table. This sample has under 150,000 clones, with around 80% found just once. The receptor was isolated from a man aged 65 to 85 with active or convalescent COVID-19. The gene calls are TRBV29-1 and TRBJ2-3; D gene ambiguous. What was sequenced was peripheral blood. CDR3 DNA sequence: TGCAGCGTTCCCGCCCCACCCGAGGTTTTGGCGGATACGCAGTATTTT. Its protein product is CSVPAPPEVLADTQYF.